Each of the 17 T cell receptor beta chains below was sequenced from the same sample in a study of CD8 T cells in ankylosing spondylitis. TCRdb reanalysed the 5' RACE reads using MiXCR and keeps one entry per CDR3 protein. The sample consists of 150,000 to 200,000 distinct CDR3 sequences, over 10% of them appearing once. The material sequenced was blood, either unsorted or a sorted T cell fraction (not recorded which). These receptors were taken from a female donor with ankylosing spondylitis or in good health (not recorded which).

This clonotype has ten or more counts. This rearrangement joins TRBV7-2 to TRBJ2-7, with D maybe TRBD2 (6 bases). Germline assignment: CDR1 SGHTA and CDR2 FQGNSA. This CDR3 spans 14 amino acids. The V end was cut by 1 base, the J end by 2 bases, with 9 bases between. CDR3 sequence: CASSLGREAYEQYF. The CDR3 DNA is TGTGCCAGCAGCTTAGGGCGGGAAGCCTACGAGCAGTACTTC. Looking up the rest from reference TRBV7-2 and TRBJ2-7 gives the full variable domain: GAGVSQSPSNKVTEKGKDVELRCDPISGHTALYWYRQSLGQGLEFLIYFQGNSAPDKSGLPSDRFSAERTGGSVSTLTIQRTQQEDSAVYLCASSLGREAYEQYFGPGTRLTVT.

The chain employs TRBV14 and TRBJ2-5; 9 nucleotides line up with TRBD1. This CDR3 comprises 15 residues. Germline CDR1 reads SGHDN; CDR2 reads FVKESK. With 3 bases clipped from V and 2 bases from J, the junction kept 4 bases outside the gene matches. As DNA, the CDR3 is TGTGCCAGCAGCCAGAGGACAGGGGTGCAAGAGACCCAGTACTTC. Amino acids: CASSQRTGVQETQYF.

In its sample, this clonotype was seen many times. CDR3 sequence reads: CSVEPGATEAFF. The DNA of the CDR3 is TGCAGCGTTGAGCCAGGGGCCACTGAAGCTTTCTTT. V usage is TRBV29-1 and J usage is TRBJ1-1; D might be TRBD1 (6 bases). CDR3 length: 12 amino acids. V was cut by 3 bases and J by 4 bases, with 9 bases left in between. Looked up from germline, CDR1 is SQVTM and CDR2 is ANQGSEA.

This clonotype has just a few counts. V is TRBV5-1 and J is TRBJ2-3, with D hard to call. Germline CDR1 is SGHRS and CDR2 is YFSETQ. The CDR3 has 16 residues. The V gene lost 0 bases and the J gene lost 4 bases, with 15 bases spanning the gap. For the CDR3, the DNA is TGCGCCAGCAGCTTGGGACCGGTTTTCAGCGCAGATACGCAGTATTTT. This gives the protein CASSLGPVFSADTQYF.

This clonotype was found a few times. The V and J genes are TRBV10-3 and TRBJ2-1; D unresolved. From germline, CDR1 is ENHRY and CDR2 SYGVKD. The CDR3 is made up of 13 amino acids. Trimming pared 9 bases from V and 6 bases from J, leaving 15 bases between. The CDR3, as DNA: TGTGCCATGCCCACCCCGCTATCCAATGAGCAGTTCTTC. Protein product: CAMPTPLSNEQFF.

This clonotype occurred many times. The rearrangement links TRBV20-1 to TRBJ2-7; 10 nucleotides line up with TRBD2. V was pared by 1 base and J by 3 bases, with 6 bases of the junction left unmatched. The V gene's germline CDR1 is DFQATT and CDR2 SNEGSKA (reference sequence). This CDR3 has 15 amino acids. CDR3 amino acids: CSARVPSGGDYEQYF. The DNA of the CDR3 is TGCAGTGCTAGAGTACCTAGCGGGGGTGACTACGAGCAGTACTTC.

This clonotype was seen at least ten times. The CDR3 nucleotides read TGTGCCAGCAGCTTTCCCGGTGGCGGGGAGCTGTTTTTT. Translation gives CASSFPGGGELFF. The V call is TRBV7-3, the J call TRBJ2-2; no definite D call. Germline CDR1 SGHTA, CDR2 FQGTGA. V was cut by 3 bases and J by 7 bases, with 9 bases left in between. This CDR3 has 13 amino acids.

V gene TRBV11-2 combines with J gene TRBJ1-1; tentative D call: TRBD1 (5 bases). The germline V gene encodes CDR1 SGHAT and CDR2 FQNNGV. This CDR3 is 15 amino acids long. Trimming shortened V by 3 bases and J by 6 bases, and 17 bases separated the two germline ends. The CDR3 sequence: CASSLSSVRVAEAFF. The DNA for the CDR3 is TGTGCCAGCAGCTTGTCATCTGTCAGGGTTGCTGAAGCTTTCTTT.

This clonotype was detected many times. The rearrangement uses TRBV7-7 and TRBJ2-5; D may be TRBD1 or TRBD2 (6 bases each). V lost 4 bases and J 3 bases, leaving 9 bases between the germline ends. The CDR3 has 13 residues. Germline CDR1 is SSHAT and CDR2 is FNYEAQ (reference sequence). CDR3: CASSWGAEETQYF. The CDR3 nucleotides read TGTGCCAGCAGCTGGGGGGCAGAAGAGACCCAGTACTTC.

This clonotype came up many times. The chain uses TRBV18 and TRBJ2-3; TRBD2 agrees at 11 bases. V gave up 3 bases and J gave up 3 bases; unmatched junction bases: 2. Germline V lookup: CDR1 KGHSH, CDR2 LQKENI. The CDR3 length is 15 residues. The CDR3 reads CASSPTSGSTDTQYF. DNA for the CDR3: TGTGCCAGCTCACCTACTAGCGGGAGTACAGATACGCAGTATTTT.

This clonotype was observed many times. The chain combines TRBV7-2 with TRBJ1-5; unclear D gene. CDR1 and CDR2 (germline): SGHTA, FQGNSA. Trimming left V 1 base short and J 5 bases short, with 3 bases between. The CDR3 has 12 amino acids. The DNA for the CDR3 is TGTGCCAGCAGCTTAGGCTATCAGCCCCAGCATTTT. Its translation is CASSLGYQPQHF.

J is TRBJ2-3 and V is TRBV7-6; D is undetermined. The ends were cut back, 4 bases at V and 2 bases at J, with 13 bases in the middle. The CDR3 has 15 residues. The germline V gene encodes CDR1 SGHVS and CDR2 FNYEAQ. CDR3 sequence reads: CASSSVSSDTDTQYF. As DNA, the CDR3 is TGTGCCAGCAGCTCCGTTTCGTCAGACACAGATACGCAGTATTTT.

The chain carries TRBV28 and TRBJ1-2, with 9 bases lining up with TRBD1. CDR1 MDHEN and CDR2 SYDVKM come from the germline V gene. V dropped 2 bases and J dropped 6; count of bases not matched to a gene: 7. The CDR3 runs to 15 residues. As DNA, the CDR3 is TGTGCCAGCAGTTTAATGGGACAGGGCGTTCATGGCTACACCTTC. It is translated as CASSLMGQGVHGYTF.

The chain is built from TRBV20-1 and TRBJ2-3, with 8 bases identical to TRBD2. With 6 bases clipped from V and 0 bases from J, the junction kept 8 bases outside the gene matches. This CDR3 has 15 amino acids. CDR1 and CDR2 (germline): DFQATT, SNEGSKA (reference sequence). The chain's CDR3 is CSAGHSSGSTDTQYF. CDR3 bases: TGCAGTGCCGGCCACTCTAGCGGGAGCACAGATACGCAGTATTTT.

There are a few counts of this clonotype. V usage is TRBV18 and J usage is TRBJ2-3; a weak D match, TRBD1 (6 bases). Per germline, CDR1 KGHSH and CDR2 LQKENI. The CDR3 length is 15 residues. The germline V and J ends were trimmed by 3 bases and 0 bases, with 10 bases remaining between them. CDR3 region: CASSPGQTSTDTQYF. The CDR3 bases are TGTGCCAGCTCACCGGGACAAACTAGCACAGATACGCAGTATTTT.

Worth noting for this clonotype: This may stem from a read error, because a much larger clone lies one nucleotide away. This chain links TRBV10-2 with TRBJ1-5; the D is unclear. The assigned J gene may be wrong: the sequence end matches TRBJ2-3 better. The CDR3 totals 15 residues. Germline V gene data show CDR1 as WSHSY and CDR2 as SAAADI. CDR3 sequence: CASSETPPSNQPQYF. The CDR3 DNA is TGCGCCAGCAGTGAGACCCCCCCGAGCAATCAGCCCCAGTATTTT.

Many counts were recorded for this clonotype. This rearrangement joins TRBV6-5 to TRBJ2-7; the match to TRBD2 covers 9 bases. The V segment lost 2 bases and the J segment 2 bases; nucleotides outside the gene matches: 4. CDR1 and CDR2 from the germline V gene are MNHEY and SVGAGI. The CDR3 has 15 residues. Written as DNA, the CDR3 is TGTGCCAGCAGTTACGCTAGCGGGGCTACCTACGAGCAGTACTTC. Protein product: CASSYASGATYEQYF.